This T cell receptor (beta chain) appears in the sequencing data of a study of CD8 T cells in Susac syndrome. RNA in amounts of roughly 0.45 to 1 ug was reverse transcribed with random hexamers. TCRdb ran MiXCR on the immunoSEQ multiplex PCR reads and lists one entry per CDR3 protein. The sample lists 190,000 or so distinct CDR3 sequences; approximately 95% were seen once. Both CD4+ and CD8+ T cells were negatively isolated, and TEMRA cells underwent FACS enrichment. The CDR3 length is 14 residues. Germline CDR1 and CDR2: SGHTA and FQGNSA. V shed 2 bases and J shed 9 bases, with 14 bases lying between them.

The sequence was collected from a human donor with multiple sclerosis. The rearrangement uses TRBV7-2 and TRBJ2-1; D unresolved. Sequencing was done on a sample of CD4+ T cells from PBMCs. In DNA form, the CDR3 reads TGTGCCAGCAGCTTATTGGACCATCTGGGTGAGCAGTTCTTC. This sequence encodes CASSLLDHLGEQFF.